This T cell receptor (beta chain) was sequenced for a study of CD8 T cells in ankylosing spondylitis. Findings and caveats of the study: According to the report, clones linked to the disease were significantly enriched in matched synovial fluid samples taken from ankylosing spondylitis patients. Disease-associated clonotypes exhibited CD8+ identity and were relatively infrequent in peripheral blood.

V was cut by 0 bases and J by 4 bases, with 7 bases left in between. CDR1 SGHRS and CDR2 YFSETQ come from the germline V gene. The CDR3 contains 14 residues. Ten or more counts support this clonotype. Antigen specificity is unknown. With molecular barcodes, quantitative 5'-RACE was used to make the TCR beta libraries. MiXCR was run by TCRdb on the 5' RACE reads, yielding one entry per CDR3 protein. Among 150,000 to 200,000 distinct CDR3 sequences listed, approximately 13% were seen once. J is TRBJ2-2 and V is TRBV5-1, with no clear D. The sequence was collected from a female donor with ankylosing spondylitis or in good health (not recorded which). Sequencing input: blood, either unsorted or a sorted T cell fraction (not recorded which). CDR3 DNA: TGCGCCAGCAGCTTGGCCCCCCCCACCGGGGAGCTGTTTTTT. Its translation is CASSLAPPTGELFF.